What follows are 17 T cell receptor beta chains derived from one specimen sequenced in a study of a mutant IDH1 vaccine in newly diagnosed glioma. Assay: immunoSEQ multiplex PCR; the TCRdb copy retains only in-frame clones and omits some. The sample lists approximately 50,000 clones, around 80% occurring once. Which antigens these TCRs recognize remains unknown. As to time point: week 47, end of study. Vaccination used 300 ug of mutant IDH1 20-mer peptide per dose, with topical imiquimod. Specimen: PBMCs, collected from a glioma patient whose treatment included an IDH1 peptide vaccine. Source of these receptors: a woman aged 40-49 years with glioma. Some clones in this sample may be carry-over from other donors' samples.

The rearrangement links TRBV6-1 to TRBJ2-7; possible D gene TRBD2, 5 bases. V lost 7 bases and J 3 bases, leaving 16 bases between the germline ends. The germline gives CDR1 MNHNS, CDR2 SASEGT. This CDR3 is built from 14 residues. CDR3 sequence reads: CASKRRTLYYEQYF. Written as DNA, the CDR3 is TGTGCCAGCAAACGACGGACTCTTTACTACGAGCAGTACTTC.

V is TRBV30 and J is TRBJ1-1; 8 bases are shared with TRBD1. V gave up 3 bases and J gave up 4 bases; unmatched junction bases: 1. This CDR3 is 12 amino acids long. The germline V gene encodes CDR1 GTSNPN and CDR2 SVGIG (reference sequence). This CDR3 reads CAWRDRVTEAFF. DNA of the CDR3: TGTGCCTGGAGGGACAGGGTCACTGAAGCTTTCTTT.

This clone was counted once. This CDR3 is CAWSAVAGAQETQYF. In DNA form, the CDR3 reads TGTGCCTGGAGTGCGGTAGCGGGGGCTCAAGAGACCCAGTACTTC. The chain uses TRBV30 and TRBJ2-5; 9 bases match TRBD2. The CDR3 contains 15 residues. Germline CDR1 and CDR2: GTSNPN and SVGIG (reference sequence). Trimming removed 1 base from V and 2 bases from J; junction bases left unmatched: 5.

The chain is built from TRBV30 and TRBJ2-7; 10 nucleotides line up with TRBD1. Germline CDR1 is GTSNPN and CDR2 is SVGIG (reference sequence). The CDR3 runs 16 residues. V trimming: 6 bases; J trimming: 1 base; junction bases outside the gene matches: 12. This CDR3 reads CACRSYGTGVSYEQYF. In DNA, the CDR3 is TGTGCCTGCCGGTCGTACGGGACAGGGGTATCCTACGAGCAGTACTTC.

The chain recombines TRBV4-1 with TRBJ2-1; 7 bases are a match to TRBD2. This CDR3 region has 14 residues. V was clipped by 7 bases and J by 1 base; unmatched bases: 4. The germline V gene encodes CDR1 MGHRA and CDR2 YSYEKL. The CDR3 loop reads CASNLAESYNEQFF. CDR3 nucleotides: TGCGCCAGCAACCTAGCGGAGTCCTACAATGAGCAGTTCTTC.

CDR3 coding DNA: TGTGCCAGCAGCGTAGGACAACCCAGAGCGTATGGCTACACCTTC. Translation gives CASSVGQPRAYGYTF. The rearrangement links TRBV9 to TRBJ1-2; D is unclear. CDR1 is SGDLS, CDR2 YYNGEE, per germline. Trimming took 0 bases from V and 5 from J, leaving 14 bases between them. CDR3 length: 15 amino acids.

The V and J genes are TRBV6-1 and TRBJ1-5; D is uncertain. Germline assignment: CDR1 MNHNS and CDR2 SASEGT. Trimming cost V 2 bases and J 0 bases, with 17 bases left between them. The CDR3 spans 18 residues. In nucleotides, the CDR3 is TGTGCCAGCAGTGAACCCCTTTGGACGGTTTATAGCAATCAGCCCCAGCATTTT. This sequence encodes CASSEPLWTVYSNQPQHF.

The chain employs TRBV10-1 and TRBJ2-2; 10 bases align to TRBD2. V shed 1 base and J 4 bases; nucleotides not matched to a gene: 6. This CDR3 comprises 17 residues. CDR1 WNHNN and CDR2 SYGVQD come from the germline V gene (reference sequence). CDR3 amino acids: CASSEFSSGGPTGELFF. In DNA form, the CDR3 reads TGCGCCAGCAGTGAGTTCTCTAGCGGGGGACCCACCGGGGAGCTGTTTTTT.

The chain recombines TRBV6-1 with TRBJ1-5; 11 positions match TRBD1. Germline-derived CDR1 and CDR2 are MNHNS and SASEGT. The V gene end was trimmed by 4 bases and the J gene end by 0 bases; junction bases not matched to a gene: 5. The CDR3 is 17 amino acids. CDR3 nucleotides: TGTGCCAGCAGTGTGGGACAGGGGGACAATAGCAATCAGCCCCAGCATTTT. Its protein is CASSVGQGDNSNQPQHF.

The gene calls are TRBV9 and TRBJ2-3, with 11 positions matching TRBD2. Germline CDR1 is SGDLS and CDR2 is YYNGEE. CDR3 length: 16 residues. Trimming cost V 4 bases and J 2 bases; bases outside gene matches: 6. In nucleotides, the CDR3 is TGTGCCAGCAGCCCAGGGACTAGCGGATACACAGATACGCAGTATTTT. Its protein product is CASSPGTSGYTDTQYF. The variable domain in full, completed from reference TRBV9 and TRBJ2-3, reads DSGVTQTPKHLITATGQRVTLRCSPRSGDLSVYWYQQSLDQGLQFLIQYYNGEERAKGNILERFSAQQFPDLHSELNLSSLELGDSALYFCASSPGTSGYTDTQYFGPGTRLTVL.

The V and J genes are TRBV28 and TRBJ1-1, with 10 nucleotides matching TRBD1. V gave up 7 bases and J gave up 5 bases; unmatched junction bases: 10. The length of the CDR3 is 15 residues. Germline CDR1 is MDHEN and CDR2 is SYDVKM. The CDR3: CASIYSGQGGTEAFF. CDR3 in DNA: TGTGCCAGCATCTACTCTGGACAGGGGGGGACTGAAGCTTTCTTT.

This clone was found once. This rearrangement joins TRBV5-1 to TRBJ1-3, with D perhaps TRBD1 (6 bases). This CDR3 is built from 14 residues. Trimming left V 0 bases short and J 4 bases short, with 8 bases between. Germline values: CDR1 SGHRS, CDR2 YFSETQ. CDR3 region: CASSLGRGGNTIYF. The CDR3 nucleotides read TGCGCCAGCAGCTTGGGCAGGGGAGGAAACACCATATATTTT.

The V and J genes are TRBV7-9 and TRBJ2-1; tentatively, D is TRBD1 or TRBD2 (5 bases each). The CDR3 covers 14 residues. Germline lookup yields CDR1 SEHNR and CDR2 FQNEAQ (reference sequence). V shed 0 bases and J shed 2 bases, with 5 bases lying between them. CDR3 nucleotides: TGTGCCAGCAGCTTAGCGGGGGCCTACAATGAGCAGTTCTTC. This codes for CASSLAGAYNEQFF.

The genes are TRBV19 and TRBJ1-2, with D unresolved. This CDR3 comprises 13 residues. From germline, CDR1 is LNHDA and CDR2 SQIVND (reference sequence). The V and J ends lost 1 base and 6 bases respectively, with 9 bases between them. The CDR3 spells CASSIGRTDGYTF. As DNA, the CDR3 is TGTGCCAGTAGTATAGGCAGAACCGATGGCTACACCTTC.

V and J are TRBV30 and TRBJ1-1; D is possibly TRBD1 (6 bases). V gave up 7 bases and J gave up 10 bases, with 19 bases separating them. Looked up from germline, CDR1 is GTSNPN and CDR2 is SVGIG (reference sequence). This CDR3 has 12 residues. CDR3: CAYMGHPSAAFF. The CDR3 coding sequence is TGTGCCTACATGGGACACCCCTCAGCAGCTTTCTTT.

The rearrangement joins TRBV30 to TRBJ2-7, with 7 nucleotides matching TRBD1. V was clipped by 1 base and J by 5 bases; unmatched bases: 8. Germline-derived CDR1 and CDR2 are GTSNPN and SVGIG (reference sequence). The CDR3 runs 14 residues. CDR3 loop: CAWSGGGRRDEQYF. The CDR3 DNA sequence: TGTGCCTGGAGTGGAGGGGGCAGACGCGACGAGCAGTACTTC.

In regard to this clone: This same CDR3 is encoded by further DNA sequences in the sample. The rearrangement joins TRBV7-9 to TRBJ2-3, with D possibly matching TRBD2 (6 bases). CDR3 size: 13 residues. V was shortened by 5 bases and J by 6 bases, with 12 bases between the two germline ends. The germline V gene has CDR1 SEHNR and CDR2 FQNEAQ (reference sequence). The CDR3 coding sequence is TGTGCCAGCAGCCCGCGGGGCCCGGATACGCAGTATTTT. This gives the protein CASSPRGPDTQYF.